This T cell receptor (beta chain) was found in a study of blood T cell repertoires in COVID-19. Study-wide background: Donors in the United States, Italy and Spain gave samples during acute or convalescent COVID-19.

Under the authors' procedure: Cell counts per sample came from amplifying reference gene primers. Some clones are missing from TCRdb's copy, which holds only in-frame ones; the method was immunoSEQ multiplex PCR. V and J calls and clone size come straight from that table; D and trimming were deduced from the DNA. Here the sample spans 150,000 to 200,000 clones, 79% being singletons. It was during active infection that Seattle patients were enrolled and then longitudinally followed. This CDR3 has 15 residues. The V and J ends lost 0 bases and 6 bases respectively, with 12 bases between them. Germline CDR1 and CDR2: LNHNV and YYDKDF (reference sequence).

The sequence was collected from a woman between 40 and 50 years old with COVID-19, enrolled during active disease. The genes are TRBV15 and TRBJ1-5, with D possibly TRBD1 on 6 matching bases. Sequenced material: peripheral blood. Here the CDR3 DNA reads TGTGCCACCAGCAGAGATCCAGGGGCCAGTCAGCCCCAGCATTTT. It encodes CATSRDPGASQPQHF.